Listed here is a single TCR beta chain. These data originate in a study of blood T cell repertoires in COVID-19. Turning to the study itself: In each case, the material was cDNA or gDNA derived from T cells, B-cell-depleted T cells, or PBMCs.

Original data processing: Using reference gene primer amplification, nucleated cell counts were estimated. Clones were read by immunoSEQ multiplex PCR, and TCRdb kept only the in-frame ones, dropping some. D and trimming come from the DNA, and the V and J calls and clone size come from that table. The profile shows around 260,000 clones, roughly nine tenths of them singletons. V dropped 7 bases and J dropped 0 bases, with 20 bases sitting between them. The CDR3 runs to 16 residues. The germline gives CDR1 SGHRS, CDR2 YFSETQ. This chain links TRBV5-1 with TRBJ2-7; perhaps TRBD2 as D (5 bases). This receptor was obtained from a man aged 18 to 29 with active or convalescent COVID-19. The specimen sequenced was peripheral blood. The CDR3 DNA reads TGCGCCAGCCGCTGGACTGAGAGCGGTAGCTCCTACGAGCAGTACTTC. Amino acid sequence: CASRWTESGSSYEQYF.